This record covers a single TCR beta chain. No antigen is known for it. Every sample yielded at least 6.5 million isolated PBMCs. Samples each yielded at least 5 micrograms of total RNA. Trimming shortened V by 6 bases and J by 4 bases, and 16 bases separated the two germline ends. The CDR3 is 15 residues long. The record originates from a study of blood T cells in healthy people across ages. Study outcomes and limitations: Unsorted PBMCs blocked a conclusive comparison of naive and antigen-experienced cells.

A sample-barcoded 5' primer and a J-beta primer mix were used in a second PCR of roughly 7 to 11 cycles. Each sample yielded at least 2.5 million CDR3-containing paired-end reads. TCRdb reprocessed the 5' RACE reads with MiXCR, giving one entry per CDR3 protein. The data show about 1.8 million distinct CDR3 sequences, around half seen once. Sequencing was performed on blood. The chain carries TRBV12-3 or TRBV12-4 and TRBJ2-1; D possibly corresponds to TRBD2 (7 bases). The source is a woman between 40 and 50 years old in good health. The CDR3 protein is CASRSNGGQYNEQFF. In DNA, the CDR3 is TGTGCCAGCAGATCTAACGGGGGGCAGTACAATGAGCAGTTCTTC.